This TCR beta chain was recovered during a study of OX40 agonist ivuxolimab in advanced cancers. About the study: Dose-escalation subjects each had hepatocellular carcinoma, melanoma, renal cell or head and neck cancer. Regarding the study as a whole: Both blood CD4+ and CD8+ T cells showed clonal growth by week 6 at 0.1 to 3.0 mg/kg. Low normalized T-cell clonal expansion was additionally recorded for some nonresponders.

Trimming shortened V by 5 bases and J by 4 bases, and 15 bases separated the two germline ends. Germline V gene data show CDR1 as MNHNY and CDR2 as SVGAGI (reference sequence). The CDR3 is 15 amino acids. A word on this clone: Its matching antigen is unknown.

Sequencing was performed with immunoSEQ multiplex PCR; in TCRdb, only in-frame clones are kept and a portion is missing. The sample lists 100,000 or so clones, 84% occurring once. If patients had autoimmune disease history or systemic immunosuppression, they were excluded. Specimen: CD4+ or CD8+ T cells sorted from blood, collected in a trial of the OX40 agonist ivuxolimab. The rearrangement links TRBV6-6 to TRBJ2-1; the D is unclear. The TCR comes from an adult with an advanced solid tumor such as melanoma, head and neck, liver or kidney cancer. The CDR3 DNA sequence: TGTGCCAGCAGTAGGACGGTCTCCGGTTACAATGAGCAGTTCTTC. It codes for CASSRTVSGYNEQFF.